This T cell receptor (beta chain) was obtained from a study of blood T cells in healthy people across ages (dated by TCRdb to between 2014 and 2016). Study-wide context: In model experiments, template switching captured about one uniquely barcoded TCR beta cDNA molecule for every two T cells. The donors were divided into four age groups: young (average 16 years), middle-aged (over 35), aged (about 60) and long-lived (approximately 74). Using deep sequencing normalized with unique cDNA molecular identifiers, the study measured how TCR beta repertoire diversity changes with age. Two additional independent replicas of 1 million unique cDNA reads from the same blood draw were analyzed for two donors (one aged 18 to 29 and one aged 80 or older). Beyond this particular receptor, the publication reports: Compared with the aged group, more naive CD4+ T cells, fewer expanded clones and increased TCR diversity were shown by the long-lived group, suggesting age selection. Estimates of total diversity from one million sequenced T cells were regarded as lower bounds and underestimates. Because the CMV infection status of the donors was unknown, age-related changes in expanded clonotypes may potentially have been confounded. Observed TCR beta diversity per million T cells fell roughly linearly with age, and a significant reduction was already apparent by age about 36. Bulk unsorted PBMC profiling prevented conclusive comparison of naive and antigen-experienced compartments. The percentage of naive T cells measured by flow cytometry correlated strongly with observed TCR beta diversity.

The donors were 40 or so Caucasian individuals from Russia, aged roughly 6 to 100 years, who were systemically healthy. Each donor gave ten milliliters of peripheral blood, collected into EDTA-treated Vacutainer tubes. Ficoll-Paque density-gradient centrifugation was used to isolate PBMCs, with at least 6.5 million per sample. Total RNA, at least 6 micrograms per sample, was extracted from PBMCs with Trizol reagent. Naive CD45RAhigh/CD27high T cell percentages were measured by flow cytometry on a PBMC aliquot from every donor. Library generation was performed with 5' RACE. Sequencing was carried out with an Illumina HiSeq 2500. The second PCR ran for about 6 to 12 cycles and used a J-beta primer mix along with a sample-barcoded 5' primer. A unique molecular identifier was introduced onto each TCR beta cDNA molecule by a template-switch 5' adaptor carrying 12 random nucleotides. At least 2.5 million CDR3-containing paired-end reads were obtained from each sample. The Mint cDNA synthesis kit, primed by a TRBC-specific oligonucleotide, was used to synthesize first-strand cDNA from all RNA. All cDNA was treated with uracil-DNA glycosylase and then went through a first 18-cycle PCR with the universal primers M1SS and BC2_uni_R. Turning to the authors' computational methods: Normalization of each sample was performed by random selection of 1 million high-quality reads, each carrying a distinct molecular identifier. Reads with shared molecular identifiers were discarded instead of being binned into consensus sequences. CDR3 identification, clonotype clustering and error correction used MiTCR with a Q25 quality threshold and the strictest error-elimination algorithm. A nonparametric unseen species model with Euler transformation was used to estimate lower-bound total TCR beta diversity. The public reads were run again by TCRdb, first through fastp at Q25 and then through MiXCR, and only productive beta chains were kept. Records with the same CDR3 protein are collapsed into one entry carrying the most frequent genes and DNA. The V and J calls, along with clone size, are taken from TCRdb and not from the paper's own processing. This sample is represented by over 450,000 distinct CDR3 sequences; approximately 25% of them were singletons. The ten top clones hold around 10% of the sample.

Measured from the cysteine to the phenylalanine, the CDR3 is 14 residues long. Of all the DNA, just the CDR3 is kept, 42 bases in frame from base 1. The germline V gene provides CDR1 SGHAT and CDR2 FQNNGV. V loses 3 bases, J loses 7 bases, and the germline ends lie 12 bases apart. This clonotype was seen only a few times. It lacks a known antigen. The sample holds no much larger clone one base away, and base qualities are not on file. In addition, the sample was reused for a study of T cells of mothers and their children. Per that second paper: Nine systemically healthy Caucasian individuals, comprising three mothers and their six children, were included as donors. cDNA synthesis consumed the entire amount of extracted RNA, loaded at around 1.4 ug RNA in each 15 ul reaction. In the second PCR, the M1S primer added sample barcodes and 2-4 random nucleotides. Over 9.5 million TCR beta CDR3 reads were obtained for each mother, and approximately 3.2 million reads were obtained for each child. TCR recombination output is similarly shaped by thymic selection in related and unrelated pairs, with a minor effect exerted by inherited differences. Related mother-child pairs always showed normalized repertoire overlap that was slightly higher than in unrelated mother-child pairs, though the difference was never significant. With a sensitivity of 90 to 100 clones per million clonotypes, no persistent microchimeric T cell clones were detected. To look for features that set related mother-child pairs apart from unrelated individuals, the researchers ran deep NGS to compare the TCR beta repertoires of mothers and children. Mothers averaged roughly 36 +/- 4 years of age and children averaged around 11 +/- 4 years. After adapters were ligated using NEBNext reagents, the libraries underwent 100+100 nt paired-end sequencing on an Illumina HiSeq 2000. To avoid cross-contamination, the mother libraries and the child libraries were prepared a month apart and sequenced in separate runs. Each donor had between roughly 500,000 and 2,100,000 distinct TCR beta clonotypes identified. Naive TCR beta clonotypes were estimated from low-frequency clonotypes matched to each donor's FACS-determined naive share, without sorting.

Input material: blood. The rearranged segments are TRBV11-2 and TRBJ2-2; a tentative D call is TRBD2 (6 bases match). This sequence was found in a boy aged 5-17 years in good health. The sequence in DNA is TGTGCCAGCAGCTTCGGGACTGCGAACGGGGAGCTGTTTTTT. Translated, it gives CASSFGTANGELFF.